This T cell receptor (beta chain) was recovered during a study of T cell responses to AZD1222 COVID-19 vaccine. As for this clone: The antigen is undetermined.

Here immunoSEQ multiplex PCR was the method, and the copy in TCRdb shows in-frame clones only, minus some. The sample yields 150,000 or so clones, 80% to 90% seen once. The germline gives CDR1 MGHRA, CDR2 YSYEKL. The CDR3 runs to 16 residues. Germline trimming cut 6 bases from V and 8 bases from J; bases unmatched to any gene: 18. Study results and limitations: Females outnumbered males among donors, who were mostly white British; clonal diversity was possibly underestimated. Spike-wide coverage was observed for vaccine-associated CD4 TCRs, with dominant responses at 160-218 and 743-854. Within unmutated variant regions lay the reported targets of nearly half of spike-specific TCRs.

The sample in question was peripheral blood, obtained after recovery from COVID-19. The sequence was obtained from an adult who had recovered from COVID-19. This chain uses TRBV4-1 with TRBJ1-2, with 7 bases aligning to TRBD1. CDR3: CASRNARQGSNLGYTF. The CDR3 nucleotides read TGCGCCAGCAGAAATGCAAGACAGGGCTCGAATTTAGGCTACACCTTC.